This T cell receptor (beta chain) originates from a study of T cell changes during pregnancy in multiple sclerosis. Using immunoSEQ multiplex PCR, the repertoire was profiled, and TCRdb retains in-frame clones only, with some absent. Among some 38,000 clones listed, 91% were seen once. The germline CDR1 and CDR2 sequences are SGHNT and YYREEE (reference sequence). Trimming took off 5 bases at V and 0 bases at J, with 12 bases between the two ends. CDR3 size: 14 residues. Sequenced here: CD4+ T cells from peripheral blood mononuclear cells, sampled in the second trimester of pregnancy. The TCR originated in a female donor in good health, enrolled as a control in a pregnancy study. J is TRBJ2-7 and V is TRBV5-4, with a possible D match to TRBD2 (6 bases). CDR3 nucleotide sequence: TGTGCCAGCAGACCCGGGGGTTTCTCCTACGAGCAGTACTTC. The encoded protein is CASRPGGFSYEQYF.